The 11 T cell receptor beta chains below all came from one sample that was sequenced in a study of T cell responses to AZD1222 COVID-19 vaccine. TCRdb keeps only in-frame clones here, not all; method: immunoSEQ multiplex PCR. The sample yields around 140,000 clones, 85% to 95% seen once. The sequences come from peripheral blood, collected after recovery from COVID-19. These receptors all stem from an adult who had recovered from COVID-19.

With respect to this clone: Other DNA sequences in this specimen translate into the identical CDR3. The CDR3 DNA reads TGTGCCAGCTCCCCTGGACAGGGTAACTATGGCTACACCTTC. Encoded protein: CASSPGQGNYGYTF. The rearrangement uses TRBV18 and TRBJ1-2; 8 bases are a match to TRBD1. Germline assignment: CDR1 KGHSH and CDR2 LQKENI. V gave up 6 bases and J gave up 1 base; unmatched junction bases: 4. The length of the CDR3 is 14 residues.

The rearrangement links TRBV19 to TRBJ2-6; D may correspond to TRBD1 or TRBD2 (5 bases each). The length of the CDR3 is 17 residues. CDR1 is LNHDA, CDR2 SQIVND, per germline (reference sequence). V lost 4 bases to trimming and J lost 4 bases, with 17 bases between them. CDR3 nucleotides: TGTGCCAGTAGTAGGGGGTCCCAAACTATGGGGGCCAACGTCCTGACTTTC. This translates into CASSRGSQTMGANVLTF.

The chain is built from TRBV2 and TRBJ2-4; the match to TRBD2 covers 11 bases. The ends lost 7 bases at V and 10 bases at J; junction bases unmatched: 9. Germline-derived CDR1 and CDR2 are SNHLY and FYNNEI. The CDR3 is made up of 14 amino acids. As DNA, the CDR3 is TGTGCCAGCACGGAAGGACTAGCGGGTACTATTCAGTACTTC. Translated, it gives CASTEGLAGTIQYF. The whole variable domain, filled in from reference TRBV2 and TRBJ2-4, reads EPEVTQTPSHQVTQMGQEVILRCVPISNHLYFYWYRQILGQKVEFLVSFYNNEISEKSEIFDDQFSVERPDGSNFTLKIRSTKLEDSAMYFCASTEGLAGTIQYFGAGTRLSVL.

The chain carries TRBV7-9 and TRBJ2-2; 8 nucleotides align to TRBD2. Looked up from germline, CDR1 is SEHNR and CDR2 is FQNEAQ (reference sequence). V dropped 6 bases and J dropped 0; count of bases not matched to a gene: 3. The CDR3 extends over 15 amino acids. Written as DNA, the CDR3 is TGTGCCAGCAGACCGGGACTAGCGAACACCGGGGAGCTGTTTTTT. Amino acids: CASRPGLANTGELFF.

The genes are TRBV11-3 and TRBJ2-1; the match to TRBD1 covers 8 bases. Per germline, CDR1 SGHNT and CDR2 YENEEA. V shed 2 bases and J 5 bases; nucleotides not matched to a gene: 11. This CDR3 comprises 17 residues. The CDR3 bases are TGTGCCAGCAGCTTACGGAAAGGGCAGGGGGCGAACAATGAGCAGTTCTTC. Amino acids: CASSLRKGQGANNEQFF.

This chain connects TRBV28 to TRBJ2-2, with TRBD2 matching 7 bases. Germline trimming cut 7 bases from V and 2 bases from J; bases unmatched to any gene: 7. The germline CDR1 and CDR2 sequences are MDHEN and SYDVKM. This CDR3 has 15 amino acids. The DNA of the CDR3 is TGTGCCAGCATTAGCAGCGGGGCAAACACCGGGGAGCTGTTTTTT. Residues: CASISSGANTGELFF.

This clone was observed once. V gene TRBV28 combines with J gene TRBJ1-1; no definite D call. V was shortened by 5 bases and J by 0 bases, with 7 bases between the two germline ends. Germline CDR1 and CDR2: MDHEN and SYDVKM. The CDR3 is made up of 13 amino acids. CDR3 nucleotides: TGTGCCAGCAGTGACCCGTTGAACACTGAAGCTTTCTTT. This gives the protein CASSDPLNTEAFF. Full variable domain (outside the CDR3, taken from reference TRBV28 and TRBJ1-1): DVKVTQSSRYLVKRTGEKVFLECVQDMDHENMFWYRQDPGLGLRLIYFSYDVKMKEKGDIPEGYSVSREKKERFSLILESASTNQTSMYLCASSDPLNTEAFFGQGTRLTVV.

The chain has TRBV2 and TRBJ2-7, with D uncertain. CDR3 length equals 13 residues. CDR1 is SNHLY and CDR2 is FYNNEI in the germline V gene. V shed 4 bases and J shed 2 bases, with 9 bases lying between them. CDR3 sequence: CASSGGIAYEQYF. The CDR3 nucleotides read TGTGCCAGCAGTGGTGGGATCGCCTACGAGCAGTACTTC. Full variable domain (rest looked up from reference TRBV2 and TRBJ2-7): EPEVTQTPSHQVTQMGQEVILRCVPISNHLYFYWYRQILGQKVEFLVSFYNNEISEKSEIFDDQFSVERPDGSNFTLKIRSTKLEDSAMYFCASSGGIAYEQYFGPGTRLTVT.

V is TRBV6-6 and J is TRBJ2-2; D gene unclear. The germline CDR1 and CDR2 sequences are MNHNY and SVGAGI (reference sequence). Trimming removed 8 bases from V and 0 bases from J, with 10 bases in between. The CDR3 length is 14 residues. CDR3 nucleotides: TGTGCCAGCCGTCTCAAGCCGAACACCGGGGAGCTGTTTTTT. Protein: CASRLKPNTGELFF.

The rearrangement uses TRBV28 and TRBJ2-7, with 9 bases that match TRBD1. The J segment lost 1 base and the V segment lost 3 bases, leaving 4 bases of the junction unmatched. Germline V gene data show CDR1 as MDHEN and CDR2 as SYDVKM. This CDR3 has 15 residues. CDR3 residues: CASSFGQGSSYEQYF. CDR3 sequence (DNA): TGTGCCAGCAGTTTTGGACAGGGGTCATCCTACGAGCAGTACTTC.

The CDR3 coding sequence is TGCAGTGCCAGTCAACTAGCAAACCAAGAGACCCAGTACTTC. Residues: CSASQLANQETQYF. This chain connects TRBV20-1 to TRBJ2-5; TRBD2 might be the D (6 bases). V was shortened by 6 bases and J by 0 bases, with 14 bases between the two germline ends. The length of the CDR3 is 14 residues. In germline, CDR1 is DFQATT, CDR2 SNEGSKA (reference sequence).